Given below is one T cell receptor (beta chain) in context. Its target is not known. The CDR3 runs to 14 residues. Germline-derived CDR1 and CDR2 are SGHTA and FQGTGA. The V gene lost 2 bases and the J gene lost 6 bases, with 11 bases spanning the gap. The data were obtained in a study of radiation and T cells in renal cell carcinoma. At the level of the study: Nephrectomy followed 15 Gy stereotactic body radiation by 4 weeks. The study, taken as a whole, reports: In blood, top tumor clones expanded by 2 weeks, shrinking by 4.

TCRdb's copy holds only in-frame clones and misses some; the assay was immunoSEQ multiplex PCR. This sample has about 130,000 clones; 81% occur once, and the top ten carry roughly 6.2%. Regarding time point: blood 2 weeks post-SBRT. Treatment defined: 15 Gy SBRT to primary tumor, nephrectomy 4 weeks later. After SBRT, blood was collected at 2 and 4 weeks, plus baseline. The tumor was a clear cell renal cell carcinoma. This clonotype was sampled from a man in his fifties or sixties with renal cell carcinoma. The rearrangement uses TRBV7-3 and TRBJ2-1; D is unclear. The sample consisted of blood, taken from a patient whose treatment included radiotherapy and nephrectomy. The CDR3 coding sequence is TGTGCCAGCAGCTTATCCTCCCGCCTCAATGAGCAGTTCTTC. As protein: CASSLSSRLNEQFF.